One sample yielded the 19 T cell receptor beta chains listed below, sequenced in a study of blood T cell repertoires in COVID-19. Produced via immunoSEQ multiplex PCR; TCRdb's table is partial and in-frame only. The sample includes about 130,000 clones, almost 85% of them seen just once. Sequenced: peripheral blood. Receptor source: a woman aged 25-40 years who had recovered from COVID-19.

The rearrangement joins TRBV5-6 to TRBJ2-1, with unresolved D. The length of the CDR3 is 12 residues. CDR1 and CDR2 (germline): SGHDT, YYEEEE. Trimming pared 0 bases from V and 10 bases from J, leaving 8 bases between. The CDR3 region has the DNA TGTGCCAGCAGCTTGGGTGCGAAGGAGCAGTTCTTC. Translation: CASSLGAKEQFF.

This sequence joins TRBV6-5 and TRBJ1-1, with 7 bases matching TRBD1. This CDR3 has 12 residues. Germline lookup yields CDR1 MNHEY and CDR2 SVGAGI. Trimming removed 5 bases from V and 7 bases from J; junction bases left unmatched: 4. The CDR3 nucleotides read TGTGCCAGCAGTCCGGGACAGCTTGAAGCTTTCTTT. It specifies CASSPGQLEAFF.

This chain connects TRBV12-3 or TRBV12-4 to TRBJ1-1; D is undetermined. The CDR3 length is 13 residues. Trimming took off 8 bases at V and 0 bases at J, with 10 bases between the two ends. The CDR3 DNA reads as TGTGCCAGCTGGCCGTCGATGAACACTGAAGCTTTCTTT. Protein product: CASWPSMNTEAFF.

This clone was observed once. This chain links TRBV20-1 with TRBJ2-1; 11 bases match TRBD2. The trim removed 3 bases at V and 6 bases at J, leaving 7 bases unmatched. The CDR3 is 15 residues long. Germline CDR1 and CDR2: DFQATT and SNEGSKA (reference sequence). CDR3 in amino acids: CSASVSGRAANEQFF. In nucleotides, the CDR3 is TGCAGTGCTAGTGTTAGCGGGAGGGCCGCCAATGAGCAGTTCTTC.

The rearrangement uses TRBV10-3 and TRBJ2-3; 10 bases are a match to TRBD2. The CDR3 has 14 residues. V gave up 8 bases and J gave up 3 bases; unmatched junction bases: 5. CDR1 ENHRY and CDR2 SYGVKD come from the germline V gene. Here the CDR3 reads CAISPSGSTDTQYF. The CDR3 nucleotides are TGTGCCATCTCCCCTAGCGGGAGTACAGATACGCAGTATTTT.

The chain links TRBV7-3 to TRBJ2-1; possible D gene TRBD1, 6 bases. CDR1 and CDR2 (germline): SGHTA, FQGTGA. CDR3 length equals 16 residues. The ends were cut back, 4 bases at V and 2 bases at J, with 15 bases in the middle. This chain's CDR3 is CASSSLGQGPYNEQFF. In DNA, the CDR3 is TGTGCCAGCAGCTCTTTGGGGCAGGGGCCCTACAATGAGCAGTTCTTC.

The chain has TRBV5-1 and TRBJ1-3, with 9 bases identical to TRBD1. With V trimmed by 0 bases and J by 2 bases, 3 bases remained unmatched. The germline V gene encodes CDR1 SGHRS and CDR2 YFSETQ. CDR3 length: 16 residues. CDR3 nucleotide sequence: TGCGCCAGCAGCTTGGAAAGGACAGGGGCTGGAAACACCATATATTTT. It codes for CASSLERTGAGNTIYF.

As DNA, the CDR3 is TGTGCCAGTAGTATGACTAGCGGATACGAGCAGTACTTC. This gives the protein CASSMTSGYEQYF. The rearrangement uses TRBV19 and TRBJ2-7; TRBD2 agrees at 9 bases. The CDR3 loop spans 13 amino acids. V lost 3 bases to trimming and J lost 4 bases; unmatched junction nucleotides: 1. Germline V CDR1 and CDR2: LNHDA, SQIVND (reference sequence).

The chain recombines TRBV5-1 with TRBJ1-2, with no clear D. Trimming took 5 bases from V and 7 from J, leaving 15 bases between them. Germline CDR1 SGHRS, CDR2 YFSETQ. The length of the CDR3 is 13 residues. CDR3 loop: CASRVDIPSGYTF. CDR3 DNA sequence: TGCGCCAGCAGGGTAGACATCCCCTCTGGCTACACCTTC.

The chain is built from TRBV23-1 and TRBJ2-7, with 7 bases aligning to TRBD1. TRBV23-1 is designated an ORF whose function remains uncertain. V lost 7 bases and J lost 4; bases outside the gene matches: 16. The CDR3 consists of 16 residues. DNA of the CDR3: TGCGCCAGCAACGGCTGGGCCGGGACAGAAAGGTACGAGCAGTACTTC. Protein sequence: CASNGWAGTERYEQYF.

This clone was observed a few times. The rearrangement links TRBV9 to TRBJ1-6; D is unclear. V was pared by 0 bases and J by 4 bases, with 5 bases between. Germline V gene sequence: CDR1 SGDLS, CDR2 YYNGEE. This CDR3 comprises 14 residues. CDR3 coding DNA: TGTGCCAGCAGCGTAGGAGAGTATAATTCACCCCTCCACTTT. This gives the protein CASSVGEYNSPLHF.

V gene TRBV2 combines with J gene TRBJ2-2, with a possible D match to TRBD1 (5 bases). Germline assignment: CDR1 SNHLY and CDR2 FYNNEI. The ends were cut back, 5 bases at V and 3 bases at J, with 10 bases in the middle. CDR3 length equals 14 residues. CDR3 in DNA: TGTGCCAGCAGTAAGATCAGGGACACCGGGGAGCTGTTTTTT. Amino acid sequence: CASSKIRDTGELFF. Complete variable domain (other parts from reference TRBV2 and TRBJ2-2): EPEVTQTPSHQVTQMGQEVILRCVPISNHLYFYWYRQILGQKVEFLVSFYNNEISEKSEIFDDQFSVERPDGSNFTLKIRSTKLEDSAMYFCASSKIRDTGELFFGEGSRLTVL.

The genes are TRBV5-4 and TRBJ1-6, with TRBD1 identical over 8 bases. Per the germline V gene, CDR1 is SGHNT and CDR2 is YYREEE (reference sequence). The J segment lost 11 bases and the V segment lost 4 bases, leaving 5 bases of the junction unmatched. The CDR3 has 13 residues. In DNA form, the CDR3 reads TGTGCCAGCAGCGAGACAGGGGTGGCACCCCTCCACTTT. Its translation: CASSETGVAPLHF.

The CDR3 protein is CASSPLAGGRETQYF. CDR3 coding DNA: TGTGCCAGCAGCCCCCTAGCGGGGGGGCGAGAGACCCAGTACTTC. The J gene is TRBJ2-5, the V gene TRBV7-2, with TRBD2 matching 12 bases. The CDR3 is made up of 15 amino acids. Per the germline V gene, CDR1 is SGHTA and CDR2 is FQGNSA. J lost 4 bases, V lost 5 bases, and 5 bases had no gene match.

The chain is built from TRBV27 and TRBJ2-7; TRBD2 is a possible D gene (6 bases). Trimming took off 0 bases at V and 6 bases at J, with 18 bases between the two ends. This CDR3 contains 16 residues. The germline V gene encodes CDR1 MNHEY and CDR2 SMNVEV (reference sequence). CDR3 region: CASSLSKGPEGLEQYF. The DNA for the CDR3 is TGTGCCAGCAGTTTATCGAAAGGGCCGGAGGGGCTCGAGCAGTACTTC.

This chain joins TRBV6-1 and TRBJ1-2; D uncertain. Trimming stripped 3 bases from V and 8 bases from J, with 16 bases between. CDR1 is MNHNS and CDR2 is SASEGT in the germline V gene. This CDR3 contains 14 residues. CDR3 bases: TGTGCCAGCAGTGAGGGGAGGGCCCGTTGGGGCTACACCTTC. Protein product: CASSEGRARWGYTF.

V and J are TRBV27 and TRBJ2-7; 7 bases agree with TRBD1. CDR1 and CDR2 from the germline V gene are MNHEY and SMNVEV (reference sequence). Trimming at V came to 5 bases and at J to 7 bases, leaving 8 bases not matched to a gene. The CDR3 contains 13 residues. CDR3 residues: CASSRGTVGEQYF. CDR3 sequence (DNA): TGTGCCAGCAGTAGAGGGACAGTGGGGGAGCAGTACTTC.

This rearrangement joins TRBV11-2 to TRBJ2-5, with 8 bases matching TRBD2. Germline CDR1 reads SGHAT; CDR2 reads FQNNGV. The CDR3 sequence is 14 residues long. The ends lost 4 bases at V and 5 bases at J; junction bases unmatched: 6. CDR3 in amino acids: CASSSGGAQETQYF. The CDR3 DNA sequence: TGTGCCAGCAGCTCCGGGGGGGCCCAGGAGACCCAGTACTTC.

The chain couples TRBV2 to TRBJ2-5; tentatively, D is TRBD2 (6 bases). The V and J ends lost 10 bases and 5 bases respectively, with 23 bases between them. Germline V CDR1 and CDR2: SNHLY, FYNNEI. This CDR3 has 15 residues. As DNA, the CDR3 is TGTGCCACCCAAACAAGTTCTAGCGAAAAGGAGACCCAGTACTTC. Protein sequence: CATQTSSSEKETQYF.